Shown below are 14 T cell receptor beta chains from a single sample sequenced in a study of blood T cell repertoires in COVID-19. The method was immunoSEQ multiplex PCR; TCRdb's version includes in-frame clones alone and lacks a portion of them. The sample has about 130,000 clones, about 80% seen once. The sequenced sample was PBMCs or T cells enriched from blood (not recorded which). Receptor source: a woman between 45 and 60 years old who had recovered from COVID-19.

This rearrangement joins TRBV6-6 to TRBJ2-3; no clear D. Germline V lookup: CDR1 MNHNY, CDR2 SVGAGI (reference sequence). The ends were cut back, 6 bases at V and 6 bases at J, with 10 bases in the middle. The CDR3 extends over 12 amino acids. CDR3 DNA sequence: TGTGCCAGCAGACTAACTTCGGATACGCAGTATTTT. Protein: CASRLTSDTQYF.

The chain has TRBV12-5 and TRBJ2-1; TRBD2 matches at 9 bases. CDR3 length equals 15 residues. Germline V gene sequence: CDR1 LGHNT, CDR2 FRNRAP. After removal of 7 bases from V and 4 bases from J, the junction contained 8 bases not matched to a gene. The CDR3 protein is CASATSGGLYNEQFF. Written as DNA, the CDR3 is TGTGCTAGTGCCACAAGCGGGGGGCTTTACAATGAGCAGTTCTTC.

The chain recombines TRBV7-2 with TRBJ2-1; 9 positions match TRBD1. With 5 bases clipped from V and 6 bases from J, the junction kept 5 bases outside the gene matches. The CDR3 sequence is 14 residues long. Germline CDR1 SGHTA, CDR2 FQGNSA. The DNA for the CDR3 is TGTGCCAGCAGCCGGGACAGGGCGGGCAATGAGCAGTTCTTC. Protein: CASSRDRAGNEQFF.

V is TRBV28 and J is TRBJ1-2; possibly TRBD1 for D (6 bases). Germline loops: CDR1 MDHEN, CDR2 SYDVKM. Deletions cut 1 base from V and 7 bases from J, with 7 bases between. This CDR3 comprises 12 residues. DNA for the CDR3: TGTGCCAGCAGTTTATCAGGGGCTGGCTACACCTTC. Amino acids: CASSLSGAGYTF.

The J gene is TRBJ2-4, the V gene TRBV2; D unresolved. Germline V CDR1 and CDR2: SNHLY, FYNNEI. The CDR3 spans 15 residues. Trimming removed 3 bases at V and 6 bases at J, with 15 bases between. The DNA of the CDR3 is TGTGCCAGCAGTGATTCTACAGCTTACTTAAACATTCAGTACTTC. It encodes CASSDSTAYLNIQYF.

The V call is TRBV27, the J call TRBJ2-5; TRBD2 aligns across 9 bases. The CDR3 is made up of 18 amino acids. Germline values: CDR1 MNHEY, CDR2 SMNVEV (reference sequence). The junction had 13 bases not matched to a gene; V was cut back by 5 bases and J by 0 bases. CDR3 bases: TGTGCCAGCAGTCCGTCCGGAGCGGGGGGCCCGTACCAAGAGACCCAGTACTTC. Protein: CASSPSGAGGPYQETQYF.

The genes are TRBV24-1 and TRBJ1-4, with D perhaps TRBD1 (6 bases). With 5 bases removed from V and 0 bases from J, the gap between germline ends came to 12 bases. Germline CDR1 KGHDR, CDR2 SFDVKD. The CDR3 loop spans 16 amino acids. This CDR3 is CATSAGDAPTNEKLFF. Written as DNA, the CDR3 is TGTGCCACCAGTGCAGGGGACGCCCCAACTAATGAAAAACTGTTTTTT.

V usage is TRBV7-2 and J usage is TRBJ1-2; D gene unclear. V lost 1 base to trimming and J lost 7 bases, with 19 bases between them. This CDR3 contains 16 residues. Germline lookup yields CDR1 SGHTA and CDR2 FQGNSA. This chain's CDR3 is CASSLESGRGGGGYTF. The CDR3 DNA is TGTGCCAGCAGCTTAGAGTCTGGGCGGGGAGGCGGTGGCTACACCTTC.

The chain joins TRBV19 to TRBJ2-7, with 8 bases fitting TRBD1. The V gene end was trimmed by 5 bases and the J gene end by 3 bases; junction bases not matched to a gene: 3. Per germline, CDR1 LNHDA and CDR2 SQIVND (reference sequence). This CDR3 contains 13 residues. The CDR3 DNA sequence: TGTGCCAGTAGTGGGACAGGAGACTACGAGCAGTACGTC. Its protein is CASSGTGDYEQYV.

This chain joins TRBV19 and TRBJ1-5, with D tentatively TRBD1 (5 bases). In germline, CDR1 is LNHDA, CDR2 SQIVND (reference sequence). Trimming removed 3 bases from V and 3 bases from J, with 15 bases in between. The length of the CDR3 is 16 residues. This CDR3 is CASSMVGGVFNQPQHF. CDR3 nucleotide sequence: TGTGCCAGTAGTATGGTAGGAGGGGTCTTCAATCAGCCCCAGCATTTT. The variable domain in full, with the rest retrieved from reference TRBV19 and TRBJ1-5, is DGGITQSPKYLFRKEGQNVTLSCEQNLNHDAMYWYRQDPGQGLRLIYYSQIVNDFQKGDIAEGYSVSREKKESFPLTVTSAQKNPTAFYLCASSMVGGVFNQPQHFGDGTRLSIL.

This chain uses TRBV4-1 with TRBJ1-2; D may be TRBD1 (5 bases). Between the trimmed V and J ends, which lost 0 bases and 8 bases, there was a span of 16 bases. CDR3 length equals 15 residues. Germline CDR1 is MGHRA and CDR2 is YSYEKL. In DNA form, the CDR3 reads TGCGCCAGCAGCCAAGAAGAACAGGCGACCTTCGGCTACACCTTC. Translated: CASSQEEQATFGYTF.

This clone was found a few times. This chain joins TRBV10-3 and TRBJ2-1; D is possibly TRBD1 (6 bases). Trimming removed 1 base from V and 2 bases from J, with 12 bases in between. CDR1 is ENHRY, CDR2 SYGVKD, per germline. This CDR3 has 16 residues. CDR3 protein: CAISEFSQGTYNEQFF. The CDR3 DNA reads TGTGCCATCAGTGAGTTCTCACAGGGCACCTACAATGAGCAGTTCTTC.

The J gene is TRBJ1-2, the V gene TRBV9; no firm D call. Trimming cost V 0 bases and J 7 bases, with 13 bases left between them. CDR1 and CDR2 (germline): SGDLS, YYNGEE. The CDR3 has 14 residues. CDR3 sequence: CASSVETVAGGYTF. The DNA for the CDR3 is TGTGCCAGCAGCGTAGAGACGGTGGCAGGTGGCTACACCTTC.

V usage is TRBV29-1 and J usage is TRBJ2-1, with 7 positions matching TRBD2. Trimming cost V 2 bases and J 4 bases; bases outside gene matches: 5. The CDR3 contains 14 residues. Germline assignment: CDR1 SQVTM and CDR2 ANQGSEA. The CDR3 DNA reads TGCAGCGTTGAAACGGGGGGTTCTTACAATGAGCAGTTCTTC. Its protein product is CSVETGGSYNEQFF.